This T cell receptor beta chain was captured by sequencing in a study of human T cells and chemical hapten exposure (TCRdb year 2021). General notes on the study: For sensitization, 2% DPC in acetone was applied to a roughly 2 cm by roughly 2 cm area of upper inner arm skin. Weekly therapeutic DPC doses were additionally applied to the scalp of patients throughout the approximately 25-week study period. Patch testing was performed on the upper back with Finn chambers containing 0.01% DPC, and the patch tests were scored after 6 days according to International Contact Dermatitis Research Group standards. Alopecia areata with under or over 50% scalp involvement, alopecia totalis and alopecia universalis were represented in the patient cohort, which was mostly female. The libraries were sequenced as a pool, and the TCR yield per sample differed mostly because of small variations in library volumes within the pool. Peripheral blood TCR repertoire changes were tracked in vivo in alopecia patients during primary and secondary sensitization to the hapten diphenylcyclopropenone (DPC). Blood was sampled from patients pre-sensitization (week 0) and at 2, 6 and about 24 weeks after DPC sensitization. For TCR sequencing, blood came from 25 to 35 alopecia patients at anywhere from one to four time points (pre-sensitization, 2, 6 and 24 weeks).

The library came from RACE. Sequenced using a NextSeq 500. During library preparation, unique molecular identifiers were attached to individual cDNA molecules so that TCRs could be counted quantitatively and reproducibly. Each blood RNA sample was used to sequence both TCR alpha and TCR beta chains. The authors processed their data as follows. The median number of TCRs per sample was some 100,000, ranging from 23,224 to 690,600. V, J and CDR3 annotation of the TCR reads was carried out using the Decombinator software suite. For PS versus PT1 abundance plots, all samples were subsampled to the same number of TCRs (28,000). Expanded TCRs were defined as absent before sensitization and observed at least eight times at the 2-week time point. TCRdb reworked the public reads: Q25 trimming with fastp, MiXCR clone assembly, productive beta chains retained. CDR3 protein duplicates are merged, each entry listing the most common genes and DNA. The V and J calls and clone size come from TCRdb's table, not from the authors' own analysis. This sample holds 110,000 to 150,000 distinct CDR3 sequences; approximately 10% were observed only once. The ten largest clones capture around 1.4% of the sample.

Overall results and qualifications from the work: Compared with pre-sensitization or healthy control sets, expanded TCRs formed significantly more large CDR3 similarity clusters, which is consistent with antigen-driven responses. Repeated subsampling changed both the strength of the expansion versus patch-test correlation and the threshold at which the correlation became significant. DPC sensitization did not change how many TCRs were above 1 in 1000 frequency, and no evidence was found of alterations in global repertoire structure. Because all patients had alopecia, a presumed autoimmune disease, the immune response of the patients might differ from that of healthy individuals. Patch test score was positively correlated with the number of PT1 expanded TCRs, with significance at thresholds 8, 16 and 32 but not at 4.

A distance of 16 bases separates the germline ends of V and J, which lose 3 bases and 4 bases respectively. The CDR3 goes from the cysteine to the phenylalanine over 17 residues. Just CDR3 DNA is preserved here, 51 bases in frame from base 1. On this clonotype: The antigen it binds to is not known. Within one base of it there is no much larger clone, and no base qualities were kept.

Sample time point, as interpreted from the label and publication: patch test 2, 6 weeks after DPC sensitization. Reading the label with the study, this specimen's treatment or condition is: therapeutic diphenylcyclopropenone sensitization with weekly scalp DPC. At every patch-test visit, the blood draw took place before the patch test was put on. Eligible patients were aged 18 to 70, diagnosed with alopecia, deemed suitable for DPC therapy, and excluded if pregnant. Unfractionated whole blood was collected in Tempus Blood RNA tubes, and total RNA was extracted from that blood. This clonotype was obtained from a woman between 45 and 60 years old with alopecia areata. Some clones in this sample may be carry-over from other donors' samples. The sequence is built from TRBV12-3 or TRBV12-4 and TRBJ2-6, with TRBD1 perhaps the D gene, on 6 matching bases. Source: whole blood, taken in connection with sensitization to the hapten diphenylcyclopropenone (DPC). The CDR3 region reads CASSFPGAVFGANVLTF. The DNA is TGTGCCAGCAGTTTCCCAGGGGCTGTATTCGGGGCCAACGTCCTGACTTTC.